This TCR beta chain was profiled in a study of cytomegalovirus exposure and HLA in healthy donors. Points from the study as a whole: Both high specificity and high sensitivity reportedly marked the classifier's diagnosis of cytomegalovirus status. Listed as cytomegalovirus-associated were more than 150 TCR beta chains. When a later analysis was performed, an Asian-associated ancestry cluster reportedly had fewer N-insertions than the approximately 690-donor mean. With later analysis, a missense DCLRE1C variant became linked to TCR beta V- and J-gene trimming.

V dropped 3 bases and J dropped 3 bases, with 5 bases sitting between them. The V gene's germline CDR1 is SQVTM and CDR2 ANQGSEA. CDR3 length: 11 amino acids. A remark on this clone: Its specificity is unknown.

Vbeta (60) and Jbeta (13) primers were used in the PCR. The data were produced by immunoSEQ multiplex PCR, yet TCRdb's version contains in-frame clones alone and is incomplete. The sample holds some 180,000 clones, 65% to 90% seen once. Sequencing was carried out using PBMCs. The chain recombines TRBV29-1 with TRBJ1-1; D gene ambiguous. This receptor was taken from a girl aged 2-10 years in good health and CMV-seropositive. This CDR3 is CSVDGYTEAFF. The CDR3 DNA reads as TGCAGCGTTGACGGGTACACTGAAGCTTTCTTT.